Listed here are 29 T cell receptor beta chains from one sample, sequenced in a study of cytomegalovirus exposure and HLA in healthy donors. Primers for the PCR totalled 60 Vbeta and 13 Jbeta. Profiled with immunoSEQ multiplex PCR; TCRdb holds only in-frame clones, not every one. The table records some 200,000 clones, 70% of them present only once. Sequenced material: PBMCs. The receptors were gathered from a man in his forties or fifties in good health and CMV-seropositive.

The chain joins TRBV4-2 to TRBJ2-1; 8 bases agree with TRBD1. This CDR3 has 15 amino acids. The ends lost 0 bases at V and 8 bases at J; junction bases unmatched: 6. Germline V lookup: CDR1 LGHNA, CDR2 YNFKEQ. CDR3 residues: CASSQDHLDRDEQFF. The CDR3 region has the DNA TGTGCCAGCAGCCAAGATCATCTGGACAGGGATGAGCAGTTCTTC.

In its sample, this clone was seen a few times. The CDR3 nucleotides are TGTGCCAGCAGCCGCTGGGGGGCAGCGGGGGGGCCGAAGGGGAATGAGCAGTTCTTC. Amino acids: CASSRWGAAGGPKGNEQFF. This rearrangement joins TRBV7-9 to TRBJ2-1; the match to TRBD2 covers 10 bases. The CDR3 is 19 amino acids. After removal of 5 bases from V and 7 bases from J, the junction contained 20 bases not matched to a gene. Germline CDR1 and CDR2: SEHNR and FQNEAQ (reference sequence).

The chain carries TRBV7-7 and TRBJ2-5; TRBD2 matches at 8 bases. Germline lookup yields CDR1 SSHAT and CDR2 FNYEAQ (reference sequence). This CDR3 comprises 15 residues. Trimming cost V 1 base and J 3 bases; bases outside gene matches: 4. Written as DNA, the CDR3 is TGTGCCAGCAGCTTAGGAGCGGGGGTGGAAGAGACCCAGTACTTC. Encoded protein: CASSLGAGVEETQYF.

The gene calls are TRBV25-1 and TRBJ1-2; 7 nucleotides match TRBD1. Unmatched junction bases numbered 7, after V lost 3 bases and J lost 3 bases. Per the germline V gene, CDR1 is MGHDK and CDR2 is SYGVNS. This CDR3 is built from 15 residues. Written as DNA, the CDR3 is TGTGCCAGCAGTGATGAAAGGACAGGACACTATGGCTACACCTTC. Its translation: CASSDERTGHYGYTF.

In this sample, this clone turned up a few times. A read error may produce the germline difference seen at one junction end. The chain has TRBV2 and TRBJ2-7, with 7 bases matching TRBD1. Germline lookup yields CDR1 SNHLY and CDR2 FYNNEI. The CDR3 loop spans 9 amino acids. The CDR3, as DNA: TGTGCCAGCGGGACAGAGGTGACCTTC. It translates to CASGTEVTF.

The chain's CDR3 is CASSLGPNYGYTF. The CDR3 DNA reads TGTGCCAGCAGCCTTGGGCCTAACTATGGCTACACCTTC. This chain uses TRBV9 with TRBJ1-2; D gene unclear. The CDR3 consists of 13 residues. Trimming stripped 4 bases from V and 0 bases from J, with 7 bases between. Germline CDR1 reads SGDLS; CDR2 reads YYNGEE.

This chain joins TRBV19 and TRBJ1-2; D is possibly TRBD1 (5 bases). Germline CDR1 and CDR2: LNHDA and SQIVND (reference sequence). This CDR3 contains 16 residues. V was cut by 3 bases and J by 2 bases, with 16 bases left in between. The CDR3 sequence is CASSMASARGNYGYTF. Written as DNA, the CDR3 is TGTGCCAGTAGTATGGCCAGCGCAAGGGGAAACTATGGCTACACCTTC.

The chain employs TRBV7-2 and TRBJ2-1, with TRBD2 identical over 14 bases. From germline, CDR1 is SGHTA and CDR2 FQGNSA. V trimming: 6 bases; J trimming: 9 bases; junction bases outside the gene matches: 13. The CDR3 is 17 amino acids. DNA of the CDR3: TGTGCCAGCAGTCCGGGACTAGCGGGGGTATGGTTTCGTGAGCAGTTCTTC. It specifies CASSPGLAGVWFREQFF.

J is TRBJ2-7 and V is TRBV2; 8 nucleotides match TRBD2. The germline CDR1 and CDR2 sequences are SNHLY and FYNNEI. The trim removed 10 bases at V and 3 bases at J, leaving 5 bases unmatched. The CDR3 runs 12 residues. The CDR3 sequence is CANQRGNYEQYF. The CDR3 DNA reads TGTGCCAACCAGCGGGGGAACTACGAGCAGTACTTC.

There are a few counts of this clone. This chain joins TRBV10-3 and TRBJ1-6; D might be TRBD1 (5 bases). Trimming pared 6 bases from V and 7 bases from J, leaving 13 bases between. The length of the CDR3 is 14 residues. CDR1 and CDR2 from the germline V gene are ENHRY and SYGVKD. The CDR3 sequence: CAISLTDENSPLHF. The CDR3, as DNA: TGTGCCATCAGCCTGACAGATGAAAATTCACCCCTCCACTTT.

Only one count was recorded for this clone. The J gene is TRBJ2-1, the V gene TRBV9; D is unresolved. V was trimmed by 7 bases and J by 7 bases, leaving 12 bases between them. This CDR3 has 12 residues. Germline CDR1 SGDLS, CDR2 YYNGEE. Here the CDR3 DNA reads TGTGCCAGCGGCACCCAGTGGAATGAGCAGTTCTTC. This encodes CASGTQWNEQFF.

The V call is TRBV5-1, the J call TRBJ1-1, with TRBD1 as a possible D gene (5 bases). CDR3 length: 13 amino acids. Trimming cost V 4 bases and J 6 bases, with 13 bases left between them. CDR1 is SGHRS, CDR2 YFSETQ, per germline. DNA for the CDR3: TGCGCCAGCAGCCTTGCAGGGTTGGCTGAAGCTTTCTTT. The encoded protein is CASSLAGLAEAFF.

This clone came up once. Here the CDR3 reads CASSPSSGVNTGELFF. The CDR3 coding sequence is TGTGCCAGCAGCCCCTCCTCAGGGGTGAACACCGGGGAGCTGTTTTTT. This rearrangement joins TRBV27 to TRBJ2-2; TRBD1 is a possible D gene (6 bases). Trimming took 6 bases from V and 1 from J, leaving 15 bases between them. CDR3 size: 16 residues. CDR1 is MNHEY, CDR2 SMNVEV, per germline (reference sequence).

J is TRBJ1-1 and V is TRBV6-1, with 11 bases lining up with TRBD1. J was trimmed by 10 bases and V by 5 bases; bases with no gene match: 12. The CDR3 runs to 15 residues. Looked up from germline, CDR1 is MNHNS and CDR2 is SASEGT. The CDR3 region has the DNA TGTGCCAGCAGTTGGGACAGGGGGGTAATTCGGGGAGCTTTCTTT. Protein sequence: CASSWDRGVIRGAFF.

Only one count was recorded for this clone. The V and J genes are TRBV28 and TRBJ1-5; a possible D gene is TRBD1 (6 bases). V lost 6 bases and J 5 bases, leaving 14 bases between the germline ends. The germline gives CDR1 MDHEN, CDR2 SYDVKM. This CDR3 region has 14 residues. The CDR3 spells CASRTQGIYQPQHF. The CDR3 DNA reads TGTGCCAGCAGGACCCAGGGGATTTATCAGCCCCAGCATTTT.

This clone was seen a handful of times. CDR3 in DNA: TGTGCCAGTAGTATCGCACAGAATAATCAGCCCCAGCATTTT. Protein sequence: CASSIAQNNQPQHF. The rearrangement uses TRBV19 and TRBJ1-5; no clear D. The V end was cut by 3 bases, the J end by 4 bases, with 10 bases between. The length of the CDR3 is 14 residues. Germline CDR1 LNHDA, CDR2 SQIVND (reference sequence). The complete variable domain, with remaining parts taken from reference TRBV19 and TRBJ1-5, reads DGGITQSPKYLFRKEGQNVTLSCEQNLNHDAMYWYRQDPGQGLRLIYYSQIVNDFQKGDIAEGYSVSREKKESFPLTVTSAQKNPTAFYLCASSIAQNNQPQHFGDGTRLSIL.

This clone was seen a few times. This chain uses TRBV11-2 with TRBJ1-4, with a possible D match to TRBD1 (5 bases). Deletions cut 5 bases from V and 3 bases from J, with 13 bases between. The CDR3 is 15 residues long. Germline CDR1 reads SGHAT; CDR2 reads FQNNGV. CDR3 DNA sequence: TGTGCCAGCAGCCCGGCGGGGGAATCTAATGAAAAACTGTTTTTT. Amino acid sequence: CASSPAGESNEKLFF. The full variable domain, completed using reference TRBV11-2 and TRBJ1-4, is EAGVAQSPRYKIIEKRQSVAFWCNPISGHATLYWYQQILGQGPKLLIQFQNNGVVDDSQLPKDRFSAERLKGVDSTLKIQPAKLEDSAVYLCASSPAGESNEKLFFGSGTQLSVL.

The J gene is TRBJ2-4, the V gene TRBV7-9; 9 bases agree with TRBD1. The trim removed 3 bases at V and 2 bases at J, leaving 5 bases unmatched. Germline V gene data show CDR1 as SEHNR and CDR2 as FQNEAQ (reference sequence). This CDR3 comprises 16 residues. The chain's CDR3 is CASSLGGTGPKNIQYF. Written as DNA, the CDR3 is TGTGCCAGCAGCTTGGGAGGGACAGGGCCCAAAAACATTCAGTACTTC.

The chain is built from TRBV7-8 and TRBJ2-2; a weak D match, TRBD2 (7 bases). The CDR3 totals 17 residues. Deletions cut 5 bases from V and 4 bases from J, with 20 bases between. Germline assignment: CDR1 SGHVS and CDR2 FQNEAQ. The CDR3 DNA is TGTGCCAGCAGCCCCCCGGGGGGCGGGGGAGCCACCGGGGAGCTGTTTTTT. This codes for CASSPPGGGGATGELFF.

The chain has TRBV6-5 and TRBJ2-7; D unclear. V was shortened by 4 bases and J by 7 bases, with 11 bases between the two germline ends. The CDR3 is 12 amino acids. Germline CDR1 is MNHEY and CDR2 is SVGAGI. The CDR3 coding sequence is TGTGCCAGCAGTTCCCGACAAACGGAGCAGTACTTC. This gives the protein CASSSRQTEQYF.

The gene calls are TRBV28 and TRBJ1-1; unclear D gene. This CDR3 has 12 residues. From germline, CDR1 is MDHEN and CDR2 SYDVKM. V lost 3 bases and J lost 11, with 13 bases in between. In nucleotides, the CDR3 is TGTGCCAGCAGTTTGAGAGAGGCGAGGGCTTTCTTT. It encodes CASSLREARAFF.

The chain employs TRBV5-6 and TRBJ1-2; 10 bases map to TRBD1. There are 14 residues in the CDR3. Germline-derived CDR1 and CDR2 are SGHDT and YYEEEE. The trim removed 4 bases at V and 4 bases at J, leaving 4 bases unmatched. The DNA of the CDR3 is TGTGCCAGCAGCCGACAGGGGGCGAGCTATGGCTACACCTTC. This codes for CASSRQGASYGYTF.

The rearrangement uses TRBV5-8 and TRBJ2-3; maybe TRBD1 (6 bases). Germline-derived CDR1 and CDR2 are SGHTS and YDEGEE. This CDR3 spans 14 amino acids. With 4 bases removed from V and 1 base from J, the gap between germline ends came to 10 bases. The CDR3 is CASSRRQGTDTQYF. The CDR3 DNA reads TGTGCCAGCAGCAGGCGACAGGGCACAGATACGCAGTATTTT.

The genes are TRBV4-1 and TRBJ2-7; 7 nucleotides align to TRBD2. V dropped 1 base and J dropped 7; count of bases not matched to a gene: 4. The length of the CDR3 is 13 residues. The germline V gene encodes CDR1 MGHRA and CDR2 YSYEKL. This CDR3 reads CASSQVGGGEQYF. In DNA, the CDR3 is TGCGCCAGCAGCCAAGTTGGGGGGGGAGAGCAGTACTTC.

This clone was seen only a few times. The chain carries TRBV19 and TRBJ2-1, with a possible D match to TRBD1 (7 bases). The CDR3 has 14 amino acids. Germline V gene sequence: CDR1 LNHDA, CDR2 SQIVND (reference sequence). With 3 bases removed from V and 8 bases from J, the gap between germline ends came to 14 bases. CDR3 nucleotides: TGTGCCAGTAGTATCACAGGGGAGGAAGATGAGCAGTTCTTC. This codes for CASSITGEEDEQFF.

As to this clone: The CDR3 end shows no conserved phenylalanine or tryptophan, and so a read error is likely. The limits of the CDR3 on the DNA are not certain, so only TCRdb's listed CDR3 is given. The rearrangement links TRBV21-1 to TRBJ1-1; no DNA check was done on the table's D call, TRBD1. TRBV21-1 constitutes a pseudogene. The CDR3 is 9 residues long, ends included. The CDR3 sequence is CAEKGRQVL.

This clone was observed once. The rearrangement joins TRBV7-2 to TRBJ2-1; D gene ambiguous. The CDR3 covers 14 residues. CDR1 is SGHTA and CDR2 is FQGNSA in the germline V gene. V lost 1 base and J 5 bases, leaving 9 bases between the germline ends. The CDR3 spells CASSLVGSNNEQFF. In nucleotides, the CDR3 is TGTGCCAGCAGCTTAGTGGGCAGCAACAATGAGCAGTTCTTC.

The rearrangement links TRBV5-8 to TRBJ2-5; 7 bases align to TRBD1. In germline, CDR1 is SGHTS, CDR2 YDEGEE. The CDR3 runs 14 residues. V dropped 4 bases and J dropped 3; count of bases not matched to a gene: 6. The CDR3 here is CASSPWTGKETQYF. For the CDR3, the DNA is TGTGCCAGCAGCCCCTGGACAGGAAAAGAGACCCAGTACTTC.

This clone was found once. The gene calls are TRBV9 and TRBJ2-7; a possible D gene is TRBD2 (7 bases). The CDR3 is made up of 17 amino acids. V lost 0 bases and J lost 0, with 16 bases in between. The V gene's germline CDR1 is SGDLS and CDR2 YYNGEE. The CDR3 bases are TGTGCCAGCAGCGTAGATGGTAAGGGGGGGAGCTCCTACGAGCAGTACTTC. It encodes CASSVDGKGGSSYEQYF.